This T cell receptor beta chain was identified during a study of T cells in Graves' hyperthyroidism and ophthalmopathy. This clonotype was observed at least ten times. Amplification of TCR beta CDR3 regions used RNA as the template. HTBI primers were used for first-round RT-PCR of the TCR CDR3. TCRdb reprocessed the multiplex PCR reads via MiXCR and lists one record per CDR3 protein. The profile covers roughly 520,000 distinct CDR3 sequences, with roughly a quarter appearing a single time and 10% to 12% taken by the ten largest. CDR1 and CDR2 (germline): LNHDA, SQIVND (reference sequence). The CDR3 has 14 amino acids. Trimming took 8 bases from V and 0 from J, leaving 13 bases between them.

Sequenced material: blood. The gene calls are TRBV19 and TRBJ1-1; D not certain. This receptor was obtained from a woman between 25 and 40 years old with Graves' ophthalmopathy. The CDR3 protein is CASRLGYMNTEAFF. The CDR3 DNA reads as TGTGCCAGTCGTTTGGGATATATGAACACTGAAGCTTTCTTT.